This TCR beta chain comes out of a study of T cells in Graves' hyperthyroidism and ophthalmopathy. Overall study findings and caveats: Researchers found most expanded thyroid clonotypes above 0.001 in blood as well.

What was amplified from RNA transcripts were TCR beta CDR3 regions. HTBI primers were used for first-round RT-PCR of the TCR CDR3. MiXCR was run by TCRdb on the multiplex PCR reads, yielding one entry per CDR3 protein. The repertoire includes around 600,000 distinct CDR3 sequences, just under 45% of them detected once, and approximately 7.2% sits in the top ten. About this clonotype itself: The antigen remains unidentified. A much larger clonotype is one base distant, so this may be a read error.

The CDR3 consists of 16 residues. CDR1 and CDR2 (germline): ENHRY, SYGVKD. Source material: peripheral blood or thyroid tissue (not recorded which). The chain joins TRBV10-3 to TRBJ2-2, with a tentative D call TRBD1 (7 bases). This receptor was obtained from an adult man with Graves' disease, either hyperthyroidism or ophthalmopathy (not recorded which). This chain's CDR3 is CAIIAETGIHTGGLFF. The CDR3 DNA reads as TGTGCCATCATCGCCGAGACAGGGATCCACACCGGGGGGCTGTTTTTT.